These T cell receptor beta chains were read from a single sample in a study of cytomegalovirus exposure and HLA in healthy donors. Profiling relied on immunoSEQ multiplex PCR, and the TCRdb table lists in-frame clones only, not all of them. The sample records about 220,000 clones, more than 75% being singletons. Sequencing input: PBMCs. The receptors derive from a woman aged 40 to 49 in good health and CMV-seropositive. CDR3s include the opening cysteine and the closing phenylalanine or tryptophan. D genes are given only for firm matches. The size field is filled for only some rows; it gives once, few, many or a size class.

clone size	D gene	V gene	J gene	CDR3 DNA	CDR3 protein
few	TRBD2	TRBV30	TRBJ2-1	TGTGCCTGGAGTGTAGGTAGCGGGAATTACAATGAGCAGTTCTTC	CAWSVGSGNYNEQFF
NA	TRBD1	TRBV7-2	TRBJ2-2	TGTGCCAGCAGCCCTGGACAGGGTTACACCGGGGAGCTGTTTTTT	CASSPGQGYTGELFF
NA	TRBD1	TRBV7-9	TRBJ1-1	TGTTCCAGCAGCTTAGGGTGGGGGGACAGGGGTGCTGAAGCTTTCTTT	CSSSLGWGDRGAEAFF
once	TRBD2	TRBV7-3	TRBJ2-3	TGTGCCAGCAGCCCTCAGGGCGGGAGGGGCGCAGATACGCAGTATTTT	CASSPQGGRGADTQYF
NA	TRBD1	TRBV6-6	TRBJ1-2	TGTGCCAGCATCACAGGGGATTCCTATGGCTACACCTTC	CASITGDSYGYTF
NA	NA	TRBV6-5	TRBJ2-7	TGTGCCAGCACAAAGTCGGGCTACGAGCAGTACTTC	CASTKSGYEQYF
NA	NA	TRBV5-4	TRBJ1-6	TGTGCCAGCAGCTTGGGGGGGCAGACCTATAATTCACCCCTCCACTTT	CASSLGGQTYNSPLHF
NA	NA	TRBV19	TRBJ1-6	TGTGCCAGTAGTATAGATCGACAGACGCTTGAACCCCTCCACTTT	CASSIDRQTLEPLHF
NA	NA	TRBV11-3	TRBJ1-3	TGTGCCAGCAGCCCATTAATTAGCCCTCTGGGAAACACCATATATTTT	CASSPLISPLGNTIYF
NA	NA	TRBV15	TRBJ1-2	TGTGCCACCAGCAGAGAGAGAAACTGGGCTGGCTACACCTTC	CATSRERNWAGYTF
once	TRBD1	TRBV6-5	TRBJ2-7	TGTGCCAGCAGTTACAAGTCAGGGGGCTACGGGCAGTACTTC	CASSYKSGGYGQYF
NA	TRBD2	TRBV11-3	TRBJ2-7	TGTGCCAGCAGCTTAAGAAGCGGGAGTCTGGGCGAGCAGTACTTC	CASSLRSGSLGEQYF
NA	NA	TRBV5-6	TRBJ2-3	TGTGCCAGCAGCTTGTTCGGGAACACAGATACGCAGTATTTT	CASSLFGNTDTQYF
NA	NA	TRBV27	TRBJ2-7	TGTGCCAGTCGTTTGGGGCCGCCCTACGAGCAGTACTTC	CASRLGPPYEQYF
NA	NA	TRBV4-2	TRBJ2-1	TGTGCCAGCAGCCCCACCGGGACCTACAATGAGCAGTTCTTC	CASSPTGTYNEQFF
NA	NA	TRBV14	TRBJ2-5	TGTGCCAGCAGCCAAGTCGGTGTCGTTTCACACTTC	CASSQVGVVSHF
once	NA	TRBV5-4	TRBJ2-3	TGTGCCAGCAGCTTGTCACTAGGTATAACAGATACGCAGTATTTT	CASSLSLGITDTQYF
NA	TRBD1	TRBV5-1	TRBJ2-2	TGCGCCAGCAGCTTGAAGGTACAGGGGGCGATCGGGGAGCTGTTTTTT	CASSLKVQGAIGELFF
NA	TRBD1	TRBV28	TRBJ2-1	TGTGCCAGCAGTCTCGGGACAGTATACTACAATGAGCAGTTCTTC	CASSLGTVYYNEQFF
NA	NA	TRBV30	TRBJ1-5	NA	CAWSTSGNQPQHF
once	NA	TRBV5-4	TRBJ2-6	TGTGCCAGCAGCTTGTCCCCCCTCTCTGGGGCCAACGTCCTGACTTTC	CASSLSPLSGANVLTF
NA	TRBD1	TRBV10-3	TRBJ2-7	TGTGCCATCAGTGAAATGGGGGACAGGATCTACGAGCAGTACTTC	CAISEMGDRIYEQYF